The sequence of this TCR beta chain was determined in a study of T-cell reconstitution after alpha-beta-depleted transplantation in children. The study's findings and limits: Expanded clones from the graft, numbering several hundred, reportedly supplied alpha-beta T cells about two months after transplant. T cells produced anew were the main source of T-cell counts and diversity one year after transplant. The study traced high day-60 TCRbeta diversity in some patients to surviving recipient T cells and thymic progenitors.

The TCRbeta library was prepared with unique molecular identifiers. TCRdb redid the calling of the PCR reads with MiXCR, one entry per CDR3 protein. The sample contains about 200,000 distinct CDR3 sequences, approximately 6.9% of which appear only once. CDR1 and CDR2 from the germline V gene are SQVTM and ANQGSEA. CDR3 length: 13 residues. V was clipped by 3 bases and J by 5 bases; unmatched bases: 4. On this clonotype: The target antigen is unknown.

V is TRBV29-1 and J is TRBJ1-2; 9 bases map to TRBD1. The sequence came from a boy aged 2 to 10 with acute lymphoblastic leukemia, due to receive a stem cell transplant. The sample here was PBMCs, taken before TCRalphabeta/CD19-depleted stem cell transplant. The CDR3 protein is CSVEGQGGYGYTF. The CDR3 DNA sequence: TGCAGCGTTGAGGGACAGGGAGGGTATGGCTACACCTTC.